This record covers a single TCR beta chain. In the original processing: It was from reference gene primer amplification that nucleated cell counts were estimated. Clones were read by immunoSEQ multiplex PCR, and TCRdb kept only the in-frame ones, dropping some. The V and J calls and clone size are taken from that table; D and trimming were inferred from the DNA. The sample consists of 300,000 to 400,000 clones, 87% of them appearing once. The data are from a study of blood T cell repertoires in COVID-19. About the study: The United States, Italy and Spain provided the acute and convalescent COVID-19 samples.

In Seattle, patients joined the study during active infection and were tracked longitudinally. This CDR3 spans 12 amino acids. Trimming took off 6 bases at V and 4 bases at J, with 9 bases between the two ends. The sample taken for sequencing was peripheral blood. The TCR originated in a man aged 30 to 45 with COVID-19, enrolled during active disease. The V and J genes are TRBV12-3 or TRBV12-4 and TRBJ1-2, with unresolved D. CDR3 DNA sequence: TGTGCCAGCAGCCAAAACTCCTATGGCTACACCTTC. Translating gives CASSQNSYGYTF.